This T cell receptor (beta chain) derives from a study of brain T cells in children with intractable seizures. Time point described: blood from clinic visit 5 months post-surgery; TSC patient then seizure free. Patients received at least one anti-epileptic drug before surgery. Profiling relied on immunoSEQ multiplex PCR, and the TCRdb table lists in-frame clones only, not all of them. The sample shows around 340,000 clones, about 93% of them seen only once. Sequences were derived from peripheral blood, sampled approximately 5 months after surgery. This TCR derives from a boy under two years old with tuberous sclerosis and intractable seizures.

In DNA, the CDR3 is TGTGCCAGCAGCCCCGTCGTGGGGGTGTTGATATCACCCCTCCACTTT. Translated, it gives CASSPVVGVLISPLHF. The chain carries TRBV27 and TRBJ1-6; tentative D call: TRBD1 (5 bases). V lost 6 bases to trimming and J lost 10 bases, with 22 bases between them. Looked up from germline, CDR1 is MNHEY and CDR2 is SMNVEV (reference sequence). The CDR3 is 16 amino acids.